This TCR beta chain derives from a study of T cell repertoires in cytomegalovirus infection. Study-wide results and limits: CMV-specific HLA-C-restricted TCR beta clonotypes dominated the ex vivo response. Summed public TCR beta family frequency identified CMV carriers bearing the relevant HLA.

TCRdb redid the calling of the reads with MiXCR, one entry per CDR3 protein. The data hold hundreds of thousands of distinct CDR3 sequences, with roughly a third observed a single time. A remark on this clonotype: What it recognizes is unknown.

Sequenced here: cultured PBMCs, sampled from culture after CMV antigen stimulation. The clonotype originates from a human donor in good health (CMV status not recorded). Some clones in this sample may be carry-over from other donors' samples.

The CDR3 nucleotides are TGTGCCAGCTCACCGGTAGCCGGGACAGACTACGAGCAGTACTTC. Translated, it gives CASSPVAGTDYEQYF. This chain links TRBV18 with TRBJ2-7; TRBD1 agrees at 7 bases. Trimming removed 3 bases from V and 3 bases from J; junction bases left unmatched: 8. The CDR3 is made up of 15 amino acids. CDR1 is KGHSH and CDR2 is LQKENI in the germline V gene.